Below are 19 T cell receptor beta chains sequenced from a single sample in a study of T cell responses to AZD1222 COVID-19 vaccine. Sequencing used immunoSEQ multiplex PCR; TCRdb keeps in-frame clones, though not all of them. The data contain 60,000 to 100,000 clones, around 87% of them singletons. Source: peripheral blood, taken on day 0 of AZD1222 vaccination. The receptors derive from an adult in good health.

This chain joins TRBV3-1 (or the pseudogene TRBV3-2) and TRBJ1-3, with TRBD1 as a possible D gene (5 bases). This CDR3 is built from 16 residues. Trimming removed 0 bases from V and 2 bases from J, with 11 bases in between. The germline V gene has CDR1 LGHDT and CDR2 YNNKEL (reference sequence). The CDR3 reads CASSQDLGTAGNTIYF. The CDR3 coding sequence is TGTGCCAGCAGCCAAGATCTGGGGACGGCTGGAAACACCATATATTTT.

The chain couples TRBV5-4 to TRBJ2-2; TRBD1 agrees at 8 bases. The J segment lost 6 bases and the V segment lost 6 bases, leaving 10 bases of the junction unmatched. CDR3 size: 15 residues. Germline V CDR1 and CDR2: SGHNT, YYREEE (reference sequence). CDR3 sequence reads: CASTLNRGDSGELFF. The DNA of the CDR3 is TGTGCCAGCACTTTAAACAGGGGGGATTCCGGGGAGCTGTTTTTT.

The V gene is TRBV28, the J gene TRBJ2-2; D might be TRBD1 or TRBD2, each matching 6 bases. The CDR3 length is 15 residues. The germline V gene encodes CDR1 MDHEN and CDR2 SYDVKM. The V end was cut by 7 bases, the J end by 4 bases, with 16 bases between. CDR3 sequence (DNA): TGTGCCAGCACCCGGATGGGGGGCACCACCGGGGAGCTGTTTTTT. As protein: CASTRMGGTTGELFF.

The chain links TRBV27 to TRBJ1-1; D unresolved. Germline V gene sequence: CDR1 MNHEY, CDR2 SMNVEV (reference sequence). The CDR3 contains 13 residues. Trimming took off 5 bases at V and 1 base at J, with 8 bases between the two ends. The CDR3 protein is CASSLQANTEAFF. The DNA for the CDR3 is TGTGCCAGCAGTCTCCAAGCGAACACTGAAGCTTTCTTT.

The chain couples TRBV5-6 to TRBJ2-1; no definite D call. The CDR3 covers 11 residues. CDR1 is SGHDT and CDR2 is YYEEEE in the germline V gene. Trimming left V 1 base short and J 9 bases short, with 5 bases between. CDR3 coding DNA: TGTGCCAGCAGCTTGAGGAGTGAGCAGTTCTTC. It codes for CASSLRSEQFF. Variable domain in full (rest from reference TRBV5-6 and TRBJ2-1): DAGVTQSPTHLIKTRGQQVTLRCSPKSGHDTVSWYQQALGQGPQFIFQYYEEEERQRGNFPDRFSGHQFPNYSSELNVNALLLGDSALYLCASSLRSEQFFGPGTRLTVL.

In DNA form, the CDR3 reads TGTGCCAGCAGCTTACAGGGGACCAACACCGGGGAGCTGTTTTTT. It translates to CASSLQGTNTGELFF. The V gene is TRBV7-3, the J gene TRBJ2-2, with a weak D call TRBD1 (6 bases). V was clipped by 2 bases and J by 2 bases, with 9 bases between them. Germline V gives CDR1 SGHTA, CDR2 FQGTGA. There are 15 residues in the CDR3.

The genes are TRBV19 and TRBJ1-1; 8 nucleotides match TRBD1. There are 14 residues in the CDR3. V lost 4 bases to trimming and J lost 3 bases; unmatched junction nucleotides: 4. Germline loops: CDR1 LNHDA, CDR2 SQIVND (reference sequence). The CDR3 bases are TGTGCCAGTAGTACCGGGACAGGACACACTGAAGCTTTCTTT. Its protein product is CASSTGTGHTEAFF.

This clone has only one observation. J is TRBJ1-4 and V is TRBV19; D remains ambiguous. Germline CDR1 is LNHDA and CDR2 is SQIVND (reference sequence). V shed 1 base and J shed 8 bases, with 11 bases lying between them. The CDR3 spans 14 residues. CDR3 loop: CASSIGPREEKLFF. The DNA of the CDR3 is TGTGCCAGTAGTATAGGGCCGAGGGAGGAAAAACTGTTTTTT.

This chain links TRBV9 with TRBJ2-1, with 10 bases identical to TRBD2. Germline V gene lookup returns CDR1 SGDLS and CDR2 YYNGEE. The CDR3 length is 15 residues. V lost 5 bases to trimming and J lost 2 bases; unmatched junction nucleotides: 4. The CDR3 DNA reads TGTGCCAGCAGTCTTACTAGCGGGGCCTACAATGAGCAGTTCTTC. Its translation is CASSLTSGAYNEQFF.

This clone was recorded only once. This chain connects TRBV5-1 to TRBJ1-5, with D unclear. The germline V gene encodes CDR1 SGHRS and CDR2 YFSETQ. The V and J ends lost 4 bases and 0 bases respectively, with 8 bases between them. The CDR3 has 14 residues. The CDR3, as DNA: TGCGCCAGCAGCCCTGACGGTAGCAATCAGCCCCAGCATTTT. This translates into CASSPDGSNQPQHF. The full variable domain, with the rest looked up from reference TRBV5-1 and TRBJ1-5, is KAGVTQTPRYLIKTRGQQVTLSCSPISGHRSVSWYQQTPGQGLQFLFEYFSETQRNKGNFPGRFSGRQFSNSRSEMNVSTLELGDSALYLCASSPDGSNQPQHFGDGTRLSIL.

CDR3 protein: CASSVGQGAGYGYTF. The CDR3 DNA sequence: TGTGCCAGCAGCGTAGGACAGGGGGCCGGCTATGGCTACACCTTC. V and J are TRBV9 and TRBJ1-2; 10 bases align to TRBD1. V gave up 0 bases and J gave up 4 bases; unmatched junction bases: 3. Germline CDR1 SGDLS, CDR2 YYNGEE. The CDR3 is made up of 15 amino acids. The whole variable domain, filled in from reference TRBV9 and TRBJ1-2, reads DSGVTQTPKHLITATGQRVTLRCSPRSGDLSVYWYQQSLDQGLQFLIQYYNGEERAKGNILERFSAQQFPDLHSELNLSSLELGDSALYFCASSVGQGAGYGYTFGSGTRLTVV.

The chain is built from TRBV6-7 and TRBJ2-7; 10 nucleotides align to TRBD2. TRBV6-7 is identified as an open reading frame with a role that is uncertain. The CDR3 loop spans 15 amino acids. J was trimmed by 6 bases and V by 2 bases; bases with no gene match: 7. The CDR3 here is CASSYKREGSGEQYF. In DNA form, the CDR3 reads TGTGCCAGCAGTTACAAGCGGGAGGGTTCGGGCGAGCAGTACTTC.

CDR3 sequence (DNA): TGTGCCAGTAGTTTTTCAGTCCAAGAGACCCAGTACTTC. Its translation is CASSFSVQETQYF. V usage is TRBV19 and J usage is TRBJ2-5; no reliable D call. V was trimmed by 5 bases and J by 1 base, leaving 8 bases between them. Looked up from germline, CDR1 is LNHDA and CDR2 is SQIVND (reference sequence). The CDR3 runs 13 residues.

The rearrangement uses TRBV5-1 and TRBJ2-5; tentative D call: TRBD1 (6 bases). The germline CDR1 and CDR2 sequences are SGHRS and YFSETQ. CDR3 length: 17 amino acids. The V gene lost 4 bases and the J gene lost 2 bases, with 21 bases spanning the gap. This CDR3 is CASSGGHRVPGQETQYF. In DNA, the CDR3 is TGCGCCAGCAGCGGCGGGCACAGGGTGCCGGGGCAAGAGACCCAGTACTTC.

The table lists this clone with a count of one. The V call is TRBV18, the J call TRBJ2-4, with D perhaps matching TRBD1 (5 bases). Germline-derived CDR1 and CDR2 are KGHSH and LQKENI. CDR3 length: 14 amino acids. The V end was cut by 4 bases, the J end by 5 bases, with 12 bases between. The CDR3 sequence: CASSQALGENIQYF. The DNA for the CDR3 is TGTGCCAGCTCACAGGCGCTAGGGGAAAACATTCAGTACTTC.

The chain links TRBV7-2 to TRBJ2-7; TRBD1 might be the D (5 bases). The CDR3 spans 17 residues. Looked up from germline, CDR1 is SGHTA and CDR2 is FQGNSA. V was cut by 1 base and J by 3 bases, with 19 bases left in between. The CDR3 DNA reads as TGTGCCAGCAGCTTAGGGGCCGCAGGGCAGCGATACTACGAGCAGTACTTC. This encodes CASSLGAAGQRYYEQYF.

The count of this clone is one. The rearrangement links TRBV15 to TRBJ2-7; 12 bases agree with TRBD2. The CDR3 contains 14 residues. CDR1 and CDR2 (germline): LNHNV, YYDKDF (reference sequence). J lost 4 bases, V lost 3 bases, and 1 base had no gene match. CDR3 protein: CATSRTSGRYEQYF. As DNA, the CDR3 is TGTGCCACCAGCAGGACTAGCGGGAGATACGAGCAGTACTTC. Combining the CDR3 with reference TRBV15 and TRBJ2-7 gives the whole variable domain DAMVIQNPRYQVTQFGKPVTLSCSQTLNHNVMYWYQQKSSQAPKLLFHYYDKDFNNEADTPDNFQSRRPNTSFCFLDIRSPGLGDTAMYLCATSRTSGRYEQYFGPGTRLTVT.

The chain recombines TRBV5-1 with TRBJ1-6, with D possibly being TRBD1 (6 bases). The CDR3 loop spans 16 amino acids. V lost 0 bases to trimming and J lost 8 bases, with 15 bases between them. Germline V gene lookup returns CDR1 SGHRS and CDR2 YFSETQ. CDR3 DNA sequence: TGCGCCAGCAGCTTGGCCATTGGGGGGCGACATTCACCCCTCCACTTT. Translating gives CASSLAIGGRHSPLHF.

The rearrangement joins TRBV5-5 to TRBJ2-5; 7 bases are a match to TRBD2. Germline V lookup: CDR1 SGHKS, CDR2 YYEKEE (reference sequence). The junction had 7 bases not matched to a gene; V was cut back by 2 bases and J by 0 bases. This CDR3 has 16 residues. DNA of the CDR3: TGTGCCAGCAGCTTACTGACTAGCCGCTACCAAGAGACCCAGTACTTC. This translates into CASSLLTSRYQETQYF. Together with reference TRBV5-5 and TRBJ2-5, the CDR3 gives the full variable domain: DAGVTQSPTHLIKTRGQQVTLRCSPISGHKSVSWYQQVLGQGPQFIFQYYEKEERGRGNFPDRFSARQFPNYSSELNVNALLLGDSALYLCASSLLTSRYQETQYFGPGTRLLVL.